This T cell receptor beta chain was observed in a study of cytomegalovirus exposure and HLA in healthy donors. Study conclusions and caveats: Later genetic work tied a missense DCLRE1C variant to beta-chain V and J trimming. Most TCRs appeared rarely, but some public TCRs recurred in many donors. A highly shared variant cluster was judged a likely technical artifact. Later work showed greater clonal expansion in HLA-associated TCR beta chains than in equally common others.

Researchers ran the PCR with 60 Vbeta and 13 Jbeta primers. The repertoire was sequenced with immunoSEQ multiplex PCR; TCRdb's copy has only in-frame clones and lacks some. Here the sample spans approximately 220,000 clones, approximately 79% being singletons. Turning to this clone: The target antigen is unknown.

Germline values: CDR1 MDHEN, CDR2 SYDVKM. V dropped 2 bases and J dropped 3 bases, with 4 bases sitting between them. The length of the CDR3 is 12 residues. Sequencing was carried out using PBMCs. The V and J genes are TRBV28 and TRBJ1-1, with no clear D. This TCR was recovered from a man aged 18 to 30 in good health and CMV-seronegative. The CDR3 DNA sequence: TGTGCCAGCAGTTTAGAGGACACTGAAGCTTTCTTT. Its protein product is CASSLEDTEAFF.